A single sample is the source of the 18 T cell receptor beta chains below, sequenced in a study of cytomegalovirus exposure and HLA in healthy donors. Primers included in the PCR were 60 Vbeta and 13 Jbeta primers. The method was immunoSEQ multiplex PCR; TCRdb's version includes in-frame clones alone and lacks a portion of them. Among more than 80,000 clones listed, 55% to 75% were seen once. The specimen sequenced was PBMCs. Receptors were obtained from a man between 60 and 75 years old in good health and CMV-seronegative.

This clone was seen a few times. The chain recombines TRBV5-4 with TRBJ2-1, with 7 nucleotides matching TRBD2. Germline CDR1 is SGHNT and CDR2 is YYREEE (reference sequence). V gave up 4 bases and J gave up 4 bases; unmatched junction bases: 8. The CDR3 totals 15 residues. CDR3 nucleotide sequence: TGTGCCAGCAGCAGCACTGGCGGGAGTTACAATGAGCAGTTCTTC. This sequence encodes CASSSTGGSYNEQFF.

V gene TRBV27 combines with J gene TRBJ2-7; 8 nucleotides agree with TRBD2. The V segment lost 5 bases and the J segment 0 bases; nucleotides outside the gene matches: 12. Germline-derived CDR1 and CDR2 are MNHEY and SMNVEV (reference sequence). The CDR3 spans 17 residues. Written as DNA, the CDR3 is TGTGCCAGCAGTCCCACCCGATTAACTAGCGGCTCCTACGAGCAGTACTTC. This gives the protein CASSPTRLTSGSYEQYF.

This chain joins TRBV15 and TRBJ2-7, with TRBD1 matching 7 bases. V trimming: 1 base; J trimming: 2 bases; junction bases outside the gene matches: 2. CDR1 and CDR2 from the germline V gene are LNHNV and YYDKDF (reference sequence). CDR3 length: 14 residues. This CDR3 is CATSRAGTAYEQYF. CDR3 sequence (DNA): TGTGCCACCAGCAGAGCTGGGACAGCCTACGAGCAGTACTTC.

Of note for this clone: A much bigger clone sits one base away, suggesting this may be a read error. The chain uses TRBV5-1 and TRBJ1-6, with D possibly TRBD1 on 6 matching bases. With 3 bases removed from V and 3 bases from J, the gap between germline ends came to 16 bases. This CDR3 is built from 17 residues. Germline loops: CDR1 SGHRS, CDR2 YFSETQ. CDR3: CASSWRTVTVYNSPLHF. CDR3 coding DNA: TGCGCCAGCAGCTGGAGGACAGTTACGGTCTATAATTCACCCCTCCACTTT.

This clone has more than one count but fewer than ten. The V call is TRBV11-3, the J call TRBJ1-1, with 7 bases fitting TRBD1. V was pared by 5 bases and J by 6 bases, with 12 bases of the junction left unmatched. Germline-derived CDR1 and CDR2 are SGHNT and YENEEA. The CDR3 loop spans 15 amino acids. CDR3 amino acids: CASSTSTGSLAEAFF. CDR3 in DNA: TGTGCCAGCAGCACCTCGACAGGGTCCCTCGCTGAAGCTTTCTTT.

The rearrangement uses TRBV6-6 and TRBJ2-5, with 7 bases aligning to TRBD1. Germline lookup yields CDR1 MNHNY and CDR2 SVGAGI (reference sequence). With 6 bases clipped from V and 1 base from J, the junction kept 2 bases outside the gene matches. The CDR3 is 13 residues long. In DNA, the CDR3 is TGTGCCAGCAGAGGGACAGCCCAAGAGACCCAGTACTTC. Translated, it gives CASRGTAQETQYF.

The chain is built from TRBV5-4 and TRBJ1-1; 10 nucleotides align to TRBD1. The germline CDR1 and CDR2 sequences are SGHNT and YYREEE (reference sequence). V lost 3 bases and J lost 1; bases outside the gene matches: 6. The CDR3 sequence is 16 residues long. The CDR3 region has the DNA TGTGCCAGCAGCTCCGGACAGGGGGGTTGGAACACTGAAGCTTTCTTT. Residues: CASSSGQGGWNTEAFF. Supplemented by reference TRBV5-4 and TRBJ1-1, the full variable domain reads ETGVTQSPTHLIKTRGQQVTLRCSSQSGHNTVSWYQQALGQGPQFIFQYYREEENGRGNFPPRFSGLQFPNYSSELNVNALELDDSALYLCASSSGQGGWNTEAFFGQGTRLTVV.

The chain recombines TRBV15 with TRBJ2-2; D not resolved. Germline-derived CDR1 and CDR2 are LNHNV and YYDKDF (reference sequence). The CDR3 contains 16 residues. With 0 bases removed from V and 6 bases from J, the gap between germline ends came to 14 bases. CDR3 DNA: TGTGCCACCAGCAGAGATCCTTCAGGTTTACCCGGGGAGCTGTTTTTT. Its translation is CATSRDPSGLPGELFF.

The chain joins TRBV19 to TRBJ2-3; possibly TRBD2 for D (6 bases). CDR1 and CDR2 from the germline V gene are LNHDA and SQIVND (reference sequence). The CDR3 is made up of 14 amino acids. Trimming shortened V by 5 bases and J by 2 bases, and 11 bases separated the two germline ends. As DNA, the CDR3 is TGTGCCAGTAGTTTCCGGGACTTCACAGATACGCAGTATTTT. This gives the protein CASSFRDFTDTQYF.

This clone has just a few counts. The chain links TRBV28 to TRBJ2-7; 7 bases line up with TRBD2. V shed 7 bases, J shed 0 bases, and the junction held 6 bases outside the gene matches. Germline V gene sequence: CDR1 MDHEN, CDR2 SYDVKM. This CDR3 contains 14 residues. CDR3 bases: TGTGCCAGCATCGGGAGGTCGAGCTCCTACGAGCAGTACTTC. It yields the protein CASIGRSSSYEQYF.

The chain has TRBV11-3 and TRBJ2-2; D is uncertain. The V and J ends lost 5 bases and 6 bases respectively, with 7 bases between them. The CDR3 runs 12 residues. In germline, CDR1 is SGHNT, CDR2 YENEEA. The CDR3 DNA follows: TGTGCCAGCAGCCCCGCGTCCGGGGAGCTGTTTTTT. Residues: CASSPASGELFF. Looking up the rest from reference TRBV11-3 and TRBJ2-2 gives the full variable domain: EAGVVQSPRYKIIEKKQPVAFWCNPISGHNTLYWYLQNLGQGPELLIRYENEEAVDDSQLPKDRFSAERLKGVDSTLKIQPAELGDSAVYLCASSPASGELFFGEGSRLTVL.

This clone was observed a handful of times. V and J are TRBV27 and TRBJ1-2; D call uncertain. CDR1 MNHEY and CDR2 SMNVEV come from the germline V gene (reference sequence). V lost 7 bases to trimming and J lost 7 bases, with 13 bases between them. There are 12 residues in the CDR3. The CDR3 spells CASTLDPGGYTF. DNA for the CDR3: TGTGCCAGCACCCTAGACCCGGGTGGCTACACCTTC.

The chain joins TRBV5-4 to TRBJ2-5; D perhaps matches TRBD2 (6 bases). Trimming removed 10 bases at V and 4 bases at J, with 17 bases between. The CDR3 contains 13 residues. The germline gives CDR1 SGHNT, CDR2 YYREEE (reference sequence). CDR3 sequence reads: CALGWVAAETQYF. As DNA, the CDR3 is TGTGCCTTAGGGTGGGTAGCGGCAGAGACCCAGTACTTC.

This rearrangement joins TRBV11-2 to TRBJ1-6; D uncertain. V was pared by 2 bases and J by 10 bases, with 9 bases between. Germline lookup yields CDR1 SGHAT and CDR2 FQNNGV. The CDR3 has 13 residues. CDR3 in amino acids: CASSLTTGSPLHF. In nucleotides, the CDR3 is TGTGCCAGCAGCTTAACTACTGGGTCACCCCTCCACTTT. Full variable domain (rest looked up from reference TRBV11-2 and TRBJ1-6): EAGVAQSPRYKIIEKRQSVAFWCNPISGHATLYWYQQILGQGPKLLIQFQNNGVVDDSQLPKDRFSAERLKGVDSTLKIQPAKLEDSAVYLCASSLTTGSPLHFGNGTRLTVT.

This rearrangement joins TRBV28 to TRBJ2-4; 14 bases fit TRBD2. The CDR3 contains 18 residues. Trimming removed 5 bases from V and 0 bases from J; junction bases left unmatched: 6. CDR1 and CDR2 (germline): MDHEN, SYDVKM. The CDR3 protein is CASSPTSGGAIAKNIQYF. Here the CDR3 DNA reads TGTGCCAGCAGTCCGACTAGCGGGGGGGCTATAGCCAAAAACATTCAGTACTTC.

The sample holds one count of this clone. The chain combines TRBV2 with TRBJ2-2; D possibly corresponds to TRBD2 (5 bases). This CDR3 has 13 residues. The V end lost 4 bases, the J end lost 5 bases, and 8 bases lay between the germline ends. CDR1 and CDR2 (germline): SNHLY, FYNNEI. CDR3 residues: CASSASSTGELFF. In nucleotides, the CDR3 is TGTGCCAGCAGTGCTAGCAGTACCGGGGAGCTGTTTTTT.

This clone was picked up a small number of times. V and J are TRBV10-2 and TRBJ2-5, with 10 bases matching TRBD2. The CDR3 spans 17 residues. In germline, CDR1 is WSHSY, CDR2 SAAADI. V dropped 3 bases and J dropped 4; count of bases not matched to a gene: 11. CDR3 amino acids: CASSDERGGVGGETQYF. In DNA, the CDR3 is TGCGCCAGCAGTGATGAGCGGGGGGGCGTAGGAGGAGAGACCCAGTACTTC.

V is TRBV5-6 and J is TRBJ2-5; D perhaps matches TRBD2 (5 bases). The better agreement between TRBJ2-7 and the DNA end casts doubt on the J call. In germline, CDR1 is SGHDT, CDR2 YYEEEE. The CDR3 contains 14 residues. The CDR3 spells CASSSPGADYEQYF. DNA of the CDR3: TGTGCCAGCAGCTCCCCCGGAGCGGACTACGAGCAGTACTTC.